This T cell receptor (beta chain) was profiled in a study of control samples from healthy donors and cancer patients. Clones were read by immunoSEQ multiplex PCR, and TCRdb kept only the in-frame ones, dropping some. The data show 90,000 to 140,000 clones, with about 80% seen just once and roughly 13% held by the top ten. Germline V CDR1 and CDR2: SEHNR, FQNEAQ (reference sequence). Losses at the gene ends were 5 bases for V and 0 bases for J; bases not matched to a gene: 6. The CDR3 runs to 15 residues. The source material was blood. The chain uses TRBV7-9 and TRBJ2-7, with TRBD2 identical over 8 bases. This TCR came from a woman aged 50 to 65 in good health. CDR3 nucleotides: TGTGCCAGCAGCCCCCGCGGGGGGAGCTCCTACGAGCAGTACTTC. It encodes CASSPRGGSSYEQYF.